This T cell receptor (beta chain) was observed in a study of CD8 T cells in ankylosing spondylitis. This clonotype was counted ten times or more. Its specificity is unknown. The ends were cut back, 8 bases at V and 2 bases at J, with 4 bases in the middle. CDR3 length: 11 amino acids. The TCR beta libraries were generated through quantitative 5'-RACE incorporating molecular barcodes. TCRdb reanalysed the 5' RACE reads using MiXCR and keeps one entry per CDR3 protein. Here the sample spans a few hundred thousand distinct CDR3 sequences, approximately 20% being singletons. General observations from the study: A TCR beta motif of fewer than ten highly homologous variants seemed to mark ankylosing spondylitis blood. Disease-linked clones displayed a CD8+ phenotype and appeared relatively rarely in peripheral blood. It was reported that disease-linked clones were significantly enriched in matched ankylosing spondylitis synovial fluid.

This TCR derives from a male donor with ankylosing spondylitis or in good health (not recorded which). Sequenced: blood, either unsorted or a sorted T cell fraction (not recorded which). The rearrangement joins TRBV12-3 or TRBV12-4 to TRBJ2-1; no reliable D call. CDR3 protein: CASGPYNEQFF. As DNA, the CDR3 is TGTGCCAGCGGGCCCTACAATGAGCAGTTCTTC.